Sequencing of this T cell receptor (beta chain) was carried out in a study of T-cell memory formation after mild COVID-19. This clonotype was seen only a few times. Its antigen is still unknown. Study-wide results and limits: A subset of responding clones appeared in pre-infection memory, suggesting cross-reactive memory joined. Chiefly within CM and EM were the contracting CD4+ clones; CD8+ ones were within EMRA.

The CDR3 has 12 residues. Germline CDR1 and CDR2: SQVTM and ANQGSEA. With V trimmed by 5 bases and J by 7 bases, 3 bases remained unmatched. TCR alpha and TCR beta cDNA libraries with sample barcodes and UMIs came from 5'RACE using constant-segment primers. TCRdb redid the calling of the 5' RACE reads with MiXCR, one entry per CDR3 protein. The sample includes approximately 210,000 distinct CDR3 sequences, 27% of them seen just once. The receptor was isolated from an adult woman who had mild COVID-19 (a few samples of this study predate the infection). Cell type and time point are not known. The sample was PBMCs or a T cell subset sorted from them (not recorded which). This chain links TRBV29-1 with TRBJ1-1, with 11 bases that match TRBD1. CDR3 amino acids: CSVRTGGGEAFF. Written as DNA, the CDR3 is TGCAGCGTTAGGACAGGGGGCGGTGAAGCTTTCTTT. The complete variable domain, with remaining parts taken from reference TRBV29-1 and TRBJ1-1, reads SAVISQKPSRDICQRGTSLTIQCQVDSQVTMMFWYRQQPGQSLTLIATANQGSEATYESGFVIDKFPISRPNLTFSTLTVSNMSPEDSSIYLCSVRTGGGEAFFGQGTRLTVV.